This T cell receptor (beta chain) was documented in a study of CD4 T cells in relation to SARS-CoV-2 and coronaviruses. Across the whole study: PBMCs were cultured with antigen for roughly 10 days before TCR beta sequencing.

V was cut by 5 bases and J by 6 bases, with 13 bases left in between. Germline-derived CDR1 and CDR2 are SGHTA and FQGNSA. The CDR3 sequence is 14 residues long. About this clone itself: Its antigen is currently unknown.

The unexposed donors gave CD4+ T cells in about 2011-2018, prior to COVID-19. CD4+ T cells were isolated from the cells after around 9 days of culture. Generated by immunoSEQ multiplex PCR, the TCRdb table keeps only in-frame clones and is missing some. The repertoire holds about 15,000 clones, with 82% as singletons. This receptor was identified in a human donor in good health. The source material was CD4+ T cells from PBMCs, cultured in vitro. V gene TRBV7-2 combines with J gene TRBJ1-4, with unresolved D. The CDR3 reads CASSPDLGDEKLFF. CDR3 sequence (DNA): TGTGCCAGCAGCCCCGACCTTGGGGATGAAAAACTGTTTTTT.